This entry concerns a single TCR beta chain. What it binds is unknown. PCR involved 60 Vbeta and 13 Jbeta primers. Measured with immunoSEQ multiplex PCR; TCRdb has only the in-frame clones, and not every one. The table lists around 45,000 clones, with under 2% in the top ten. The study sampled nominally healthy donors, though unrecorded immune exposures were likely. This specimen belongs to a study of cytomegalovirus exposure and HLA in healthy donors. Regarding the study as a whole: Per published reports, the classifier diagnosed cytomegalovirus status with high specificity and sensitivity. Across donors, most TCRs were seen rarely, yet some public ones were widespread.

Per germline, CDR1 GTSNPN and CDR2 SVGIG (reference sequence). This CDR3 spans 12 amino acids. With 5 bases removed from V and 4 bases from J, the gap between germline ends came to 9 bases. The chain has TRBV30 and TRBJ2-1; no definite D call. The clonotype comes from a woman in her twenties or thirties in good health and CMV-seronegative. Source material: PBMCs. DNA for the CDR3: TGTGCCTGGGGTAAAGAGTACAATGAGCAGTTCTTC. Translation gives CAWGKEYNEQFF. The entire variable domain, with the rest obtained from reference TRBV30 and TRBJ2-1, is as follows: SQTIHQWPATLVQPVGSPLSLECTVEGTSNPNLYWYRQAAGRGLQLLFYSVGIGQISSEVPQNLSASRPQDRQFILSSKKLLLSDSGFYLCAWGKEYNEQFFGPGTRLTVL.